Following are 25 T cell receptor beta chains from one sample sequenced in a study of technical replicates of blood from several donors (dated by TCRdb to 2017 to 2019). The method was the immunoSEQ multiplex PCR assay. The table comes from immuneACCESS by way of TCRdb, which keeps in-frame sequences with V and J called. Part of the clones is missing from these tables; in studies checked, under half for an unresolved V gene and the rest for unknown reasons. The sample table holds about 82,000 clones, of which just over 95% were seen once. The ten largest clones add up to 0.3% to 0.45% of the sample. Sequencing was performed on T cells isolated from PBMCs. These receptors were obtained from a human donor in good health.

The chain carries TRBV11-1 and TRBJ2-5; the D gene is possibly TRBD1 (6 bases). The CDR3 consists of 15 residues. V lost 5 bases, J lost 2 bases, and 15 bases lay in between. Per germline, CDR1 SGHAT and CDR2 FQDESV (reference sequence). The CDR3 bases are TGTGCCAGCAGCCAGATCAGGGGCGTTCAAGAGACCCAGTACTTC. Its protein is CASSQIRGVQETQYF.

V and J are TRBV6-1 and TRBJ2-7, with D possibly being TRBD1 (6 bases). The germline V gene has CDR1 MNHNS and CDR2 SASEGT. This CDR3 contains 20 residues. Trimming removed 4 bases from V and 2 bases from J, with 30 bases in between. The CDR3 is CASSGNRVKGLNPFAYEQYF. CDR3 bases: TGTGCCAGCAGTGGAAACAGGGTCAAAGGACTTAATCCGTTCGCCTACGAGCAGTACTTC.

The rearrangement links TRBV6-5 to TRBJ2-7; the D is unclear. CDR3 length: 11 amino acids. Trimming shortened V by 7 bases and J by 3 bases, and 7 bases separated the two germline ends. Germline loops: CDR1 MNHEY, CDR2 SVGAGI. The CDR3 protein is CASTNSYEQYF. The CDR3 region has the DNA TGTGCCAGCACTAATAGCTACGAGCAGTACTTC.

The chain has TRBV9 and TRBJ2-1, with 8 bases matching TRBD2. The V gene end was trimmed by 6 bases and the J gene end by 6 bases; junction bases not matched to a gene: 11. The CDR3 has 15 amino acids. Germline V gives CDR1 SGDLS, CDR2 YYNGEE. The chain's CDR3 is CASTPRSGSFNEQFF. The CDR3 DNA reads as TGTGCCAGCACCCCTAGGAGCGGGAGTTTCAATGAGCAGTTCTTC.

Here the CDR3 reads CASSQKSVVNTEAFF. For the CDR3, the DNA is TGCGCCAGCAGCCAAAAAAGCGTGGTGAACACTGAAGCTTTCTTT. The genes are TRBV4-1 and TRBJ1-1, with no clear D. CDR1 and CDR2 (germline): MGHRA, YSYEKL. The V gene lost 2 bases and the J gene lost 0 bases, with 10 bases spanning the gap. The CDR3 length is 15 residues.

The gene calls are TRBV5-5 and TRBJ2-2, with 12 nucleotides matching TRBD2. The CDR3 is made up of 18 amino acids. Germline V gene lookup returns CDR1 SGHKS and CDR2 YYEKEE (reference sequence). The J segment lost 5 bases and the V segment lost 5 bases, leaving 13 bases of the junction unmatched. Written as DNA, the CDR3 is TGTGCCAGCAGTGACCTAGCGGGAGGGGGATATTGGACCGGGGAGCTGTTTTTT. Amino acid sequence: CASSDLAGGGYWTGELFF.

J is TRBJ1-3 and V is TRBV5-1, with D possibly matching TRBD1 (5 bases). The CDR3 is made up of 14 amino acids. Trimming pared 5 bases from V and 7 bases from J, leaving 16 bases between. Germline values: CDR1 SGHRS, CDR2 YFSETQ. CDR3 loop: CASRKQDAWNTIYF. DNA of the CDR3: TGCGCCAGCAGGAAACAGGATGCGTGGAACACCATATATTTT.

The chain couples TRBV29-1 to TRBJ2-5; possibly TRBD2 for D (6 bases). The CDR3 spans 16 residues. The germline V and J ends were trimmed by 7 bases and 5 bases, with 26 bases remaining between them. CDR1 and CDR2 (germline): SQVTM, ANQGSEA. The CDR3, as DNA: TGCAGCGCCACGGGGGTGGGGGATGTCGTGACGGAGACCCAGTACTTC. Translation gives CSATGVGDVVTETQYF.

The chain is built from TRBV6-5 and TRBJ2-1; tentatively, D is TRBD2 (6 bases). Germline loops: CDR1 MNHEY, CDR2 SVGAGI. The CDR3 spans 15 residues. The V and J ends lost 2 bases and 6 bases respectively, with 14 bases between them. The CDR3 reads CASSYTAGTFNEQFF. The CDR3 DNA follows: TGTGCCAGCAGTTACACAGCCGGGACTTTCAATGAGCAGTTCTTC.

The chain links TRBV9 to TRBJ1-2; 7 bases map to TRBD1. CDR1 is SGDLS and CDR2 is YYNGEE in the germline V gene. This CDR3 comprises 13 residues. J gave up 7 bases and V 1 base, and 4 bases lay outside the gene matches. CDR3 DNA: TGTGCCAGCAGCGTAACGACAGGGCCTGGCTACACCTTC. The encoded protein is CASSVTTGPGYTF.

The chain is built from TRBV2 and TRBJ1-4; unclear D gene. The V end was cut by 3 bases, the J end by 8 bases, with 16 bases between. CDR1 is SNHLY and CDR2 is FYNNEI in the germline V gene. The CDR3 contains 15 residues. CDR3 sequence reads: CASSESPRGGEKLFF. The CDR3 coding sequence is TGTGCCAGCAGTGAGAGCCCCCGAGGCGGGGAAAAACTGTTTTTT.

The V call is TRBV19, the J call TRBJ2-7; 8 positions agree with TRBD1. Germline CDR1 is LNHDA and CDR2 is SQIVND (reference sequence). V was clipped by 6 bases and J by 5 bases; unmatched bases: 9. This CDR3 spans 14 amino acids. The CDR3 DNA reads TGTGCCAGTAGCCGACAGGGGTTGGGAAACGAGCAGTACTTC. Its protein product is CASSRQGLGNEQYF.

The chain joins TRBV29-1 to TRBJ2-5; D is perhaps TRBD2 (6 bases). CDR1 is SQVTM and CDR2 is ANQGSEA in the germline V gene. This CDR3 spans 14 amino acids. Trimming shortened V by 3 bases and J by 4 bases, and 15 bases separated the two germline ends. CDR3 DNA sequence: TGCAGCGTTGATCGAATCGGGAGTACAGAGACCCAGTACTTC. Its protein is CSVDRIGSTETQYF.

J is TRBJ2-2 and V is TRBV28, with TRBD2 matching 7 bases. V lost 6 bases and J lost 10; bases outside the gene matches: 11. The CDR3 length is 14 residues. CDR1 is MDHEN, CDR2 SYDVKM, per germline. The CDR3 DNA follows: TGTGCCAGCAGGGGCGGACTAGTCTTTGAGGAGCTGTTTTTT. It translates to CASRGGLVFEELFF.

The chain has TRBV4-3 and TRBJ2-3; 9 nucleotides match TRBD2. The junction had 4 bases not matched to a gene; V was cut back by 0 bases and J by 0 bases. The CDR3 runs to 17 residues. The germline gives CDR1 LGHNA, CDR2 YSLEER. CDR3 residues: CASSQDKTSGSTDTQYF. CDR3 bases: TGCGCCAGCAGCCAAGATAAAACTAGCGGGAGCACAGATACGCAGTATTTT.

The chain couples TRBV6-1 to TRBJ1-2; maybe TRBD1 (5 bases). V dropped 11 bases and J dropped 3 bases, with 13 bases sitting between them. Germline assignment: CDR1 MNHNS and CDR2 SASEGT. The CDR3 consists of 12 residues. CDR3 in DNA: TGTGCCGGCCGGGGGGACTACTATGGCTACACCTTC. Amino acids: CAGRGDYYGYTF.

The chain carries TRBV7-2 and TRBJ2-7; possible D gene TRBD1, 5 bases. The germline V gene encodes CDR1 SGHTA and CDR2 FQGNSA. This CDR3 has 15 residues. Trimming left V 5 bases short and J 0 bases short, with 14 bases between. CDR3 bases: TGTGCCAGCAGCCCGTCACAGGCGGCCTCCTACGAGCAGTACTTC. Encoded protein: CASSPSQAASYEQYF.

The chain recombines TRBV28 with TRBJ2-5; weak D call: TRBD2 (6 bases). The CDR3 sequence is 13 residues long. The V and J ends lost 9 bases and 1 base respectively, with 12 bases between them. In germline, CDR1 is MDHEN, CDR2 SYDVKM. The CDR3 region is CASSRDFQETQYF. The CDR3 nucleotides are TGTGCCAGTTCCAGGGACTTCCAAGAGACCCAGTACTTC.

V usage is TRBV11-2 and J usage is TRBJ1-1; 8 nucleotides align to TRBD1. V lost 4 bases to trimming and J lost 5 bases; unmatched junction nucleotides: 6. This CDR3 has 14 amino acids. Germline CDR1 and CDR2: SGHAT and FQNNGV. The CDR3 loop is CASSYGQGVTEAFF. The CDR3 DNA follows: TGTGCCAGCAGCTACGGACAGGGCGTAACTGAAGCTTTCTTT. The whole variable domain, remainder taken from reference TRBV11-2 and TRBJ1-1, is EAGVAQSPRYKIIEKRQSVAFWCNPISGHATLYWYQQILGQGPKLLIQFQNNGVVDDSQLPKDRFSAERLKGVDSTLKIQPAKLEDSAVYLCASSYGQGVTEAFFGQGTRLTVV.

This clone has just one count. The rearrangement links TRBV6-1 to TRBJ1-5; no firm D call. Deletions cut 1 base from V and 1 base from J, with 14 bases between. The CDR3 length is 17 residues. CDR1 is MNHNS and CDR2 is SASEGT in the germline V gene. The CDR3 region is CASSEVAAGLSNQPQHF. CDR3 DNA: TGTGCCAGCAGTGAAGTGGCAGCGGGTCTGAGCAATCAGCCCCAGCATTTT.

The chain links TRBV27 to TRBJ2-7; a possible D gene is TRBD1 (6 bases). In germline, CDR1 is MNHEY, CDR2 SMNVEV (reference sequence). This CDR3 region has 14 residues. Trimming stripped 1 base from V and 5 bases from J, with 12 bases between. The CDR3 DNA follows: TGTGCCAGCAGTTTATTAACAGGGATCCACGAGCAGTACTTC. Encoded protein: CASSLLTGIHEQYF.

V is TRBV21-1 and J is TRBJ2-1; TRBD2, as called in the table, went unchecked against the DNA. TRBV21-1 is shown as a pseudogene. The CDR3 runs to 15 residues. As DNA, the CDR3 is TGTGCCAGCAGCAAAGGGAGAGGCGTAAACAATGAGCAGTTCTTC. Translated, it gives CASSKGRGVNNEQFF.

This chain joins TRBV7-7 and TRBJ2-7; TRBD2 agrees at 9 bases. CDR3 length: 15 amino acids. Per the germline V gene, CDR1 is SSHAT and CDR2 is FNYEAQ (reference sequence). The V gene end was trimmed by 2 bases and the J gene end by 4 bases; junction bases not matched to a gene: 6. The CDR3 sequence: CASSLSAGGQYEQYF. The CDR3 bases are TGTGCCAGCAGCTTATCAGCGGGGGGTCAATACGAGCAGTACTTC.

The chain employs TRBV29-1 and TRBJ2-1, with 11 nucleotides matching TRBD2. The length of the CDR3 is 15 residues. Germline V gene lookup returns CDR1 SQVTM and CDR2 ANQGSEA. The trim removed 4 bases at V and 2 bases at J, leaving 4 bases unmatched. The CDR3 region is CSVVLTSGTYNEQFF. CDR3 bases: TGCAGCGTTGTTTTGACTAGCGGGACCTACAATGAGCAGTTCTTC.

This rearrangement joins TRBV10-3 to TRBJ2-2; TRBD1 might be the D (6 bases). V was pared by 8 bases and J by 5 bases, with 12 bases between. Per the germline V gene, CDR1 is ENHRY and CDR2 is SYGVKD. The CDR3 has 13 amino acids. This CDR3 reads CAIGPTGTGELFF. The CDR3 DNA follows: TGTGCCATCGGCCCTACAGGGACCGGGGAGCTGTTTTTT.